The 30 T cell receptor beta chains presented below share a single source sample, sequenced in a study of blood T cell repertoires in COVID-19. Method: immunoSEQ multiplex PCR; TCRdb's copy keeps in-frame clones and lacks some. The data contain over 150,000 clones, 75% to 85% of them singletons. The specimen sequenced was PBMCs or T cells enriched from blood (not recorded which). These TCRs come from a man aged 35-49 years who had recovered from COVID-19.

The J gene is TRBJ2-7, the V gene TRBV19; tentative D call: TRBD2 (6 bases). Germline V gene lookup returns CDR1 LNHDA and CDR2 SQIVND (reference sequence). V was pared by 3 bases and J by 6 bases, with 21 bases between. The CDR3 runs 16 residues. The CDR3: CASSIAGSQRLGEQYF. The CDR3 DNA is TGTGCCAGTAGTATTGCCGGGAGTCAAAGGCTGGGCGAGCAGTACTTC.

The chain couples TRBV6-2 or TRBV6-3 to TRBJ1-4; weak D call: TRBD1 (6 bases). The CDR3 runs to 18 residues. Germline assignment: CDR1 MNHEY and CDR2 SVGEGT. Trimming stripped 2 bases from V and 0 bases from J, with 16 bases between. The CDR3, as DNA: TGTGCCAGCAGTTACGATATGTACAGGGAGCCAACTAATGAAAAACTGTTTTTT. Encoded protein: CASSYDMYREPTNEKLFF.

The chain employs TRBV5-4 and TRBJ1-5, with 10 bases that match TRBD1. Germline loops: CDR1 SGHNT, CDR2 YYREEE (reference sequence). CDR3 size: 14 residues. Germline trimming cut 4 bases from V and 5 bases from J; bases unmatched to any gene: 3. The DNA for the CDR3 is TGTGCCAGCAGCGCGGACAGGGGGGATCAGCCCCAGCATTTT. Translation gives CASSADRGDQPQHF.

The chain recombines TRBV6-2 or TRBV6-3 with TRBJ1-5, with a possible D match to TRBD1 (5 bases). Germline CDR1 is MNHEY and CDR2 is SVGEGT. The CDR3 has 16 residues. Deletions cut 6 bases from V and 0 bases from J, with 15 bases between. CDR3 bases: TGTGCCAGCAGCAAAAGGGGAAACGGTAGCAATCAGCCCCAGCATTTT. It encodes CASSKRGNGSNQPQHF.

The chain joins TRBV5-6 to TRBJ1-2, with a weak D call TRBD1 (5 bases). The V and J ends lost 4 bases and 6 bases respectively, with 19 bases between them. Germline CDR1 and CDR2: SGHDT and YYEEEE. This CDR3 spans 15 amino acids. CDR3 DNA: TGTGCCAGCAGCAGGGATGGGGGGTATACTAATGGCTACACCTTC. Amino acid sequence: CASSRDGGYTNGYTF.

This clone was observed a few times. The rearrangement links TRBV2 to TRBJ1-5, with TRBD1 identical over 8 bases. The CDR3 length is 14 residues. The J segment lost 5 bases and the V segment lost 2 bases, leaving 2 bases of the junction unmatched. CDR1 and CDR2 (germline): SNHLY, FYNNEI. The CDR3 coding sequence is TGTGCCAGCAGTGAAAACAGGGGGGATCAGCCCCAGCATTTT. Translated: CASSENRGDQPQHF.

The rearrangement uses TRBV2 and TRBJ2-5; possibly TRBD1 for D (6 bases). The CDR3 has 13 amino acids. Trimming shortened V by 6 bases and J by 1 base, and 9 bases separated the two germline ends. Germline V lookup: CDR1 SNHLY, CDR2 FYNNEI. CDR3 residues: CASSRGSQETQYF. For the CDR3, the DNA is TGTGCCAGCAGCAGGGGATCCCAAGAGACCCAGTACTTC.

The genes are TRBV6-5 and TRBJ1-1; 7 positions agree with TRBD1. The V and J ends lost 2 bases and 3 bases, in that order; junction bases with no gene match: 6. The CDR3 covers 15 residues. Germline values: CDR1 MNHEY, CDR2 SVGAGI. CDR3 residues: CASSYTNRGDTEAFF. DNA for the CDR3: TGTGCCAGCAGTTACACGAACAGGGGAGACACTGAAGCTTTCTTT.

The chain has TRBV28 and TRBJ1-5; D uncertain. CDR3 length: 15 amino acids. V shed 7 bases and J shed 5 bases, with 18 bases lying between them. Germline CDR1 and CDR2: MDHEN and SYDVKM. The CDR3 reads CASTPGEGRHQPQHF. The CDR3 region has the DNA TGTGCCAGCACCCCCGGGGAGGGTAGGCATCAGCCCCAGCATTTT.

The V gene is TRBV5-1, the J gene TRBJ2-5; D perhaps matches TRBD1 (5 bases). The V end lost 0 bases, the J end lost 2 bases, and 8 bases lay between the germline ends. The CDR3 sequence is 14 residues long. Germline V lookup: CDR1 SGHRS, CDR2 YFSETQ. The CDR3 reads CASSLAGQQETQYF. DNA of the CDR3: TGCGCCAGCAGCTTGGCCGGACAACAAGAGACCCAGTACTTC.

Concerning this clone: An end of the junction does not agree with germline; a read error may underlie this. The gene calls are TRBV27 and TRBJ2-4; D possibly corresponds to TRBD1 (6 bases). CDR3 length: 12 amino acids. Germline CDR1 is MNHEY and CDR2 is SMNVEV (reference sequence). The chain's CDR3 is CASSYTGWPLNF. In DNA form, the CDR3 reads TGTGCCAGCAGTTACACAGGGTGGCCACTTAACTTC.

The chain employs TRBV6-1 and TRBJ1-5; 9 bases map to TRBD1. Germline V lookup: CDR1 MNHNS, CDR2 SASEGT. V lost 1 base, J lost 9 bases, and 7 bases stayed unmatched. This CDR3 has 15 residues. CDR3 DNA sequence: TGTGCCAGCAGTGAAGGAGGGGGACAGGGTCCGCCCCAGCATTTT. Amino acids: CASSEGGGQGPPQHF.

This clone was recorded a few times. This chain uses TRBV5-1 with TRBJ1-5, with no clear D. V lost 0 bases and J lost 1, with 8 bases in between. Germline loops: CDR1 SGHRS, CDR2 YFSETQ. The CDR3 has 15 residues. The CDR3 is CASSLAGGSNQPQHF. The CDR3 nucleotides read TGCGCCAGCAGCTTGGCCGGAGGCAGCAATCAGCCCCAGCATTTT.

CDR3 nucleotides: TGTGCCTGGAGTGTTAGGAATAGGGAGGATCAGCCCCAGCATTTT. It yields the protein CAWSVRNREDQPQHF. This chain connects TRBV30 to TRBJ1-5, with D uncertain. This CDR3 is 15 amino acids long. Germline CDR1 and CDR2: GTSNPN and SVGIG (reference sequence). Trimming left V 0 bases short and J 5 bases short, with 14 bases between.

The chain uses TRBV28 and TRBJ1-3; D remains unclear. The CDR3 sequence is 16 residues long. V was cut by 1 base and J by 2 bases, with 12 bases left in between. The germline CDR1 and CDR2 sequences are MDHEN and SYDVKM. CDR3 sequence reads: CASSLYYSDPGNTIYF. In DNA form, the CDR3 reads TGTGCCAGCAGTTTATACTACTCAGATCCTGGAAACACCATATATTTT.

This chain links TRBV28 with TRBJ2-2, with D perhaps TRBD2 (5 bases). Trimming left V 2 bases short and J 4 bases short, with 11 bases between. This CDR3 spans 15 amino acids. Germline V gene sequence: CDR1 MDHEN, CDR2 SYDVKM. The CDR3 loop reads CASSLMLAATGELFF. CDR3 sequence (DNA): TGTGCCAGCAGTTTAATGCTAGCTGCCACCGGGGAGCTGTTTTTT.

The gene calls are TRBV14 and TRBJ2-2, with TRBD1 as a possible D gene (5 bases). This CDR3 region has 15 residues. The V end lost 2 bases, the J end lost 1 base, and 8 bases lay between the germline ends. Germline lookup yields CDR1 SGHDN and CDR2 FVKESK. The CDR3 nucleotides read TGTGCCAGCAGCCAAAGACAGAAGAACACCGGGGAGCTGTTTTTT. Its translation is CASSQRQKNTGELFF.

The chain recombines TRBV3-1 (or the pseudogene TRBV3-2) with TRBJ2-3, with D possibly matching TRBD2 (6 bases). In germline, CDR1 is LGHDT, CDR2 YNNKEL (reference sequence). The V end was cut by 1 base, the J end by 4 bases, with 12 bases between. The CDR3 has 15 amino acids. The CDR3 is CASSQGGGYPDTQYF. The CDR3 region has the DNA TGTGCCAGCAGCCAAGGGGGAGGCTACCCAGATACGCAGTATTTT.

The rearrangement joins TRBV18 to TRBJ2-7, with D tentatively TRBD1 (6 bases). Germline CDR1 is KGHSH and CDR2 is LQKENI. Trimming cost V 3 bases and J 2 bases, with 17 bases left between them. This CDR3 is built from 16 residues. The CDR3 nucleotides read TGTGCCAGCTCACCTCCCCTCGGGACAACTACCTACGAGCAGTACTTC. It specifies CASSPPLGTTTYEQYF.

CDR3 residues: CASSLAGPPGELFF. DNA of the CDR3: TGCGCCAGCAGCTTGGCAGGGCCCCCCGGGGAGCTGTTTTTT. The rearrangement uses TRBV5-1 and TRBJ2-2; TRBD1 might be the D (5 bases). The V gene lost 0 bases and the J gene lost 6 bases, with 9 bases spanning the gap. This CDR3 region has 14 residues. Germline V gene lookup returns CDR1 SGHRS and CDR2 YFSETQ.

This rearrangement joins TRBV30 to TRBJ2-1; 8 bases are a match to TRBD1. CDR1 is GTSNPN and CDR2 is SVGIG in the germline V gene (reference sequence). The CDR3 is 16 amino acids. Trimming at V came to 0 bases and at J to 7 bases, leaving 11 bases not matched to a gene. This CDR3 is CAWSVQVRGLKNEQFF. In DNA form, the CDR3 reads TGTGCCTGGAGTGTACAAGTCAGGGGGCTGAAGAATGAGCAGTTCTTC.

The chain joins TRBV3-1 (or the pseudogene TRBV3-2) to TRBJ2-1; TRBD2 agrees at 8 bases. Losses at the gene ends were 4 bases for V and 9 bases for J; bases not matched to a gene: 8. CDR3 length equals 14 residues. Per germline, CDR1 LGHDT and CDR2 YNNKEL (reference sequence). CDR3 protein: CASSPSGSHGEQFF. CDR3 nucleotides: TGTGCCAGCAGCCCCAGCGGGAGTCATGGTGAGCAGTTCTTC.

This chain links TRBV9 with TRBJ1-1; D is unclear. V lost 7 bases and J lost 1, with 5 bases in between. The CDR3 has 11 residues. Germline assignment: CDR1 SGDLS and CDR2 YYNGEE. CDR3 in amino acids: CASGANTEAFF. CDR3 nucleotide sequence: TGTGCCAGCGGAGCGAACACTGAAGCTTTCTTT.

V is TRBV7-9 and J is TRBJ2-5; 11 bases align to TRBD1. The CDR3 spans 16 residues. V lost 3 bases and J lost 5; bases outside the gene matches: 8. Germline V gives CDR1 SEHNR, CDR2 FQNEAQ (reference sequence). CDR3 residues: CASSLLRDRGGETQYF. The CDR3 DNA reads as TGTGCCAGCAGCTTGCTCCGGGACAGGGGGGGCGAGACCCAGTACTTC. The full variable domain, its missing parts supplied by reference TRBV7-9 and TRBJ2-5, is DTGVSQNPRHKITKRGQNVTFRCDPISEHNRLYWYRQTLGQGPEFLTYFQNEAQLEKSRLLSDRFSAERPKGSFSTLEIQRTEQGDSAMYLCASSLLRDRGGETQYFGPGTRLLVL.

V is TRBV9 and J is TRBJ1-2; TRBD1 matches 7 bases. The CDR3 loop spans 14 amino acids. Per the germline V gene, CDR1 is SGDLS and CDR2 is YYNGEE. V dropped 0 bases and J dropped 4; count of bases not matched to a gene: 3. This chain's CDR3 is CASSVGGDSYGYTF. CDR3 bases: TGTGCCAGCAGCGTAGGGGGGGACAGCTATGGCTACACCTTC.

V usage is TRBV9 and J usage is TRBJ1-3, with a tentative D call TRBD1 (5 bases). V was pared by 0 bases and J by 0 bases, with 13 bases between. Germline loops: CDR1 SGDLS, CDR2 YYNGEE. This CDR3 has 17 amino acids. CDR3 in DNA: TGTGCCAGCAGCGTAGATGCAGGGCTCTTCTCTGGAAACACCATATATTTT. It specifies CASSVDAGLFSGNTIYF.

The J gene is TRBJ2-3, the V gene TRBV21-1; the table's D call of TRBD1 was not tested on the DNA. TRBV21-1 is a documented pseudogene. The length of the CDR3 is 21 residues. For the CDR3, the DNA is TGTGCCAGCAGCAAAGCGCTAGGTAGGGACAGGGAATTTAGGGGCACAGATACGCAGTATTTT. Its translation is CASSKALGRDREFRGTDTQYF.

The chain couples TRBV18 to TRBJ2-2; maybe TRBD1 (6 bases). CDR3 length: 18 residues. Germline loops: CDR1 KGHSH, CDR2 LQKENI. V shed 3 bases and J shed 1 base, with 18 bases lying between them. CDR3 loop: CASSPIPTPQGNTGELFF. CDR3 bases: TGTGCCAGCTCACCCATCCCAACACCACAGGGGAACACCGGGGAGCTGTTTTTT.

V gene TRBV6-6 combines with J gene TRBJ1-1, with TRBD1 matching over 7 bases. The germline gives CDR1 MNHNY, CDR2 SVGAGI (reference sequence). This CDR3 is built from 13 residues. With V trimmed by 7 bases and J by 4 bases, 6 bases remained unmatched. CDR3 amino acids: CASKTTGTTEAFF. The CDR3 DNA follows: TGTGCCAGCAAAACGACAGGGACCACTGAAGCTTTCTTT.

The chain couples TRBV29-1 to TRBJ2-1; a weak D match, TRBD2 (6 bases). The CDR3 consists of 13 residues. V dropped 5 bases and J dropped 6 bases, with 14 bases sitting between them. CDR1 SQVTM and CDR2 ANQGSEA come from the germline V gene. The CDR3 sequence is CSVRLDGGNEQFF. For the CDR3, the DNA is TGCAGCGTTCGTCTTGACGGGGGCAATGAGCAGTTCTTC.